This T cell receptor beta chain is from a study of cytomegalovirus exposure and HLA in healthy donors. Whole-study results and caveats: There were some public TCRs occurring in many donors, but most TCR sequences were rare.

On this clone itself: Its antigen is still unknown.

Repertoires were generated with immunoSEQ multiplex PCR, while TCRdb's copy carries only in-frame clones and drops some. This table holds 57,000 or so clones, 91% found once. Trimming took off 3 bases at V and 5 bases at J, with 14 bases between the two ends. The CDR3 sequence is 14 residues long. Germline V gene sequence: CDR1 KGHSH, CDR2 LQKENI. The chain has TRBV18 and TRBJ2-7; D might be TRBD2 (6 bases). The receptor was isolated from a woman aged 30 to 39 in good health and CMV-seronegative. The source material was PBMCs. For the CDR3, the DNA is TGTGCCAGCTCACCCGGCGGGATGGGAGACGAGCAGTACTTC. Protein product: CASSPGGMGDEQYF.